One and the same sample provided the 8 T cell receptor beta chains below, sequenced in a study of lymphopenia after photon versus proton radiotherapy. Assay used: immunoSEQ multiplex PCR; TCRdb lists only in-frame clones, some missing. Among 160,000 or so clones, 70% to 90% were seen once, and the ten largest hold around 4.6%. The sample in question was peripheral blood, obtained from a patient treated with photon-based radiotherapy. The origin of the receptors is a man aged 45-65 years with gastric cancer.

On this clone: Germline is not matched at one junction end, which may reflect a read error. The chain carries TRBV9 and TRBJ1-3; D may be TRBD1 (5 bases). Germline values: CDR1 SGDLS, CDR2 YYNGEE. The CDR3 extends over 14 amino acids. The CDR3 DNA reads TGTGCCAGCAGCCGAGGGCAGGGTGGAGACACCATATATTTT. As protein: CASSRGQGGDTIYF.

The chain combines TRBV28 with TRBJ1-4, with D possibly matching TRBD1 (6 bases). The V end was cut by 4 bases, the J end by 4 bases, with 10 bases between. CDR1 and CDR2 from the germline V gene are MDHEN and SYDVKM. The CDR3 totals 14 residues. The CDR3 is CASSSGAVNEKLFF. The CDR3 bases are TGTGCCAGCAGTTCAGGGGCCGTTAATGAAAAACTGTTTTTT.

The J gene is TRBJ2-2, the V gene TRBV9; possible D gene TRBD1, 7 bases. Germline V gene lookup returns CDR1 SGDLS and CDR2 YYNGEE. Trimming stripped 4 bases from V and 0 bases from J, with 13 bases between. The CDR3 is 16 residues long. CDR3 sequence: CASSPGGTANTGELFF. CDR3 bases: TGTGCCAGCAGCCCAGGGGGGACAGCGAACACCGGGGAGCTGTTTTTT. Combining the CDR3 with reference TRBV9 and TRBJ2-2 gives the whole variable domain DSGVTQTPKHLITATGQRVTLRCSPRSGDLSVYWYQQSLDQGLQFLIQYYNGEERAKGNILERFSAQQFPDLHSELNLSSLELGDSALYFCASSPGGTANTGELFFGEGSRLTVL.

The genes are TRBV6-6 and TRBJ1-1, with 8 bases matching TRBD1. The CDR3 has 12 amino acids. CDR1 is MNHNY and CDR2 is SVGAGI in the germline V gene (reference sequence). The ends lost 6 bases at V and 6 bases at J; junction bases unmatched: 3. The CDR3 loop is CASRKGQAEAFF. As DNA, the CDR3 is TGTGCCAGCAGAAAGGGACAGGCTGAAGCTTTCTTT.

V usage is TRBV28 and J usage is TRBJ2-2, with TRBD1 matching 9 bases. The CDR3 runs 16 residues. The V gene end was trimmed by 5 bases and the J gene end by 7 bases; junction bases not matched to a gene: 11. Germline CDR1 MDHEN, CDR2 SYDVKM. This CDR3 is CASSRGDRDAGGELFF. The CDR3 DNA reads as TGTGCCAGCAGTAGAGGGGACAGGGATGCGGGCGGGGAGCTGTTTTTT.

The rearrangement links TRBV6-5 to TRBJ1-2; possible D gene TRBD1, 6 bases. This CDR3 comprises 14 residues. CDR1 is MNHEY, CDR2 SVGAGI, per germline. The V end lost 6 bases, the J end lost 4 bases, and 15 bases lay between the germline ends. The CDR3 loop reads CASSAQGGRYGYTF. The CDR3 coding sequence is TGTGCCAGCAGCGCACAGGGTGGTCGCTATGGCTACACCTTC.

CDR3 sequence: CASSLSGGSYNEQFF. The CDR3 DNA sequence: TGCGCCAGCAGCTTGTCGGGAGGGTCCTACAATGAGCAGTTCTTC. The chain couples TRBV5-1 to TRBJ2-1; the match to TRBD2 covers 8 bases. Germline values: CDR1 SGHRS, CDR2 YFSETQ. This CDR3 is built from 15 residues. Trimming cost V 1 base and J 1 base; bases outside gene matches: 1.

The rearrangement uses TRBV9 and TRBJ2-7, with TRBD2 matching over 11 bases. This CDR3 is 15 amino acids long. Germline assignment: CDR1 SGDLS and CDR2 YYNGEE. The trim removed 0 bases at V and 3 bases at J, leaving 2 bases unmatched. This chain's CDR3 is CASSVAGTSGYEQYF. As DNA, the CDR3 is TGTGCCAGCAGCGTAGCTGGGACTAGCGGCTACGAGCAGTACTTC. Using reference TRBV9 and TRBJ2-7 for the parts outside the CDR3, the full variable domain is DSGVTQTPKHLITATGQRVTLRCSPRSGDLSVYWYQQSLDQGLQFLIQYYNGEERAKGNILERFSAQQFPDLHSELNLSSLELGDSALYFCASSVAGTSGYEQYFGPGTRLTVT.